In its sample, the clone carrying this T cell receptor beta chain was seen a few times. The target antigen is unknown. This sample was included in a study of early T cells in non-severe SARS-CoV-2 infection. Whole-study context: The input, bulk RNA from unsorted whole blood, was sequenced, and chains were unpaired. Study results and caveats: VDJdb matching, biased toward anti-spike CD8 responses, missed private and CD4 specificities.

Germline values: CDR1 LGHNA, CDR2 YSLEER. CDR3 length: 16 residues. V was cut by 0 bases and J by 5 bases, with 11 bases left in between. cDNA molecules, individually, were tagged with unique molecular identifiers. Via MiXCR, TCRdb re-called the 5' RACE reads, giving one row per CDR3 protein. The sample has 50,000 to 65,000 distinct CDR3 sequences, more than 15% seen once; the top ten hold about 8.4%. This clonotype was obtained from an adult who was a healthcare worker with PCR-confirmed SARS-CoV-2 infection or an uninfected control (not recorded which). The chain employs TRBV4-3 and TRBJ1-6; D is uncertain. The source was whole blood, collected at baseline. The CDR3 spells CASSQEVGRNNSPLHF. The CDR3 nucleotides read TGCGCCAGCAGCCAAGAAGTTGGGCGGAATAATTCACCCCTCCACTTT.